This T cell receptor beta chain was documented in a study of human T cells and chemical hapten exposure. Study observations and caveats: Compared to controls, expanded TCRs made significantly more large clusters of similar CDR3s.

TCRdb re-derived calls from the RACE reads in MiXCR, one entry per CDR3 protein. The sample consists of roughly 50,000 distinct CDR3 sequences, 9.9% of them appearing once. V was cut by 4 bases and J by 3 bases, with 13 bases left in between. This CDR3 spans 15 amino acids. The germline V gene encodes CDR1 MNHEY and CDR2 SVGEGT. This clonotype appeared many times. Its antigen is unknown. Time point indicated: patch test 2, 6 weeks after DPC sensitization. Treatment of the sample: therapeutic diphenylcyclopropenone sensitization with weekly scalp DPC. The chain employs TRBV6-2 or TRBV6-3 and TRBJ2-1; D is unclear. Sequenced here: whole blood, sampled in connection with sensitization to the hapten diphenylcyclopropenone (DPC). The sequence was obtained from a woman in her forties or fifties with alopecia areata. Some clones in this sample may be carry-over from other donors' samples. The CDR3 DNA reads TGTGCCAGCAGTTTTCCCGAAAGGAACTACAATGAGCAGTTCTTC. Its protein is CASSFPERNYNEQFF.